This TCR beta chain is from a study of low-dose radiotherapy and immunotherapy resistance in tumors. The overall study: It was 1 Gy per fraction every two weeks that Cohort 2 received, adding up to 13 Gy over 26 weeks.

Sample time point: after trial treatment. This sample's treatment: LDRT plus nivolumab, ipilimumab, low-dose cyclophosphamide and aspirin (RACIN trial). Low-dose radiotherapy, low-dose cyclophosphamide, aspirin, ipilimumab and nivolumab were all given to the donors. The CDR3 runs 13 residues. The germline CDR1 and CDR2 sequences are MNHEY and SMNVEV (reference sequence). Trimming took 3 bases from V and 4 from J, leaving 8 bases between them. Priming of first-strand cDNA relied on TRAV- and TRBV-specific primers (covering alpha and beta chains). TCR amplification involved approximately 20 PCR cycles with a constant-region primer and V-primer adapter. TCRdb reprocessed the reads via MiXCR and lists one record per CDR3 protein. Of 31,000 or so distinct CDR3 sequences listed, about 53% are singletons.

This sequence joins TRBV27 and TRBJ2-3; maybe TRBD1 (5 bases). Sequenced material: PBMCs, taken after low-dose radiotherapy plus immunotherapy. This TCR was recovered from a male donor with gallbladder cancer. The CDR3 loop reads CASSFWGADTQYF. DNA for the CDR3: TGTGCCAGCAGTTTTTGGGGCGCAGATACGCAGTATTTT.